Each of the 10 T cell receptor beta chains below was sequenced from the same sample in a study of cytomegalovirus exposure and HLA in healthy donors (dated by TCRdb to about 2017). Libraries were made using the immunoSEQ multiplex PCR assay. For the multiplex PCR, a mixture combining 60 forward primers for TCR Vbeta segments and 13 reverse primers for TCR Jbeta segments was used. TCRdb obtained this table from immuneACCESS and retained in-frame rearrangements with V and J assigned. These tables miss some clones; where compared with another copy, unresolved V genes account for less than half of the shortfall, and the remainder is unexplained. This sample comprises under 35,000 clones, 40% to 45% of them detected only once. The top ten clonotypes cover under 2% of the sample. Sequenced: PBMCs. These receptors were collected from a woman between 45 and 60 years old in good health and CMV-seronegative.

The rearrangement links TRBV5-1 to TRBJ2-5; TRBD2 agrees at 10 bases. The CDR3 sequence is 15 residues long. CDR1 is SGHRS and CDR2 is YFSETQ in the germline V gene. Losses at the gene ends were 2 bases for V and 2 bases for J; bases not matched to a gene: 3. CDR3 region: CASSLTSGAQETQYF. As DNA, the CDR3 is TGCGCCAGCAGCTTAACTAGCGGGGCACAAGAGACCCAGTACTTC.

In this sample, this clone turned up a few times. The rearrangement joins TRBV12-5 to TRBJ2-7; D is unclear. Germline values: CDR1 LGHNT, CDR2 FRNRAP. This CDR3 has 14 amino acids. V shed 3 bases and J shed 7 bases, with 16 bases lying between them. The CDR3 DNA follows: TGTGCTAGTGGTTTCGGTGGCAACTTCGGGGAGCAGTACTTC. Its translation: CASGFGGNFGEQYF.

The count of this clone is one. The same CDR3 can be traced to other DNA sequences in this sample. The chain uses TRBV4-1 and TRBJ2-2, with D tentatively TRBD2 (6 bases). This CDR3 is built from 15 residues. CDR1 is MGHRA and CDR2 is YSYEKL in the germline V gene. The chain's CDR3 is CASRRFGGVPGELFF. CDR3 nucleotides: TGCGCTAGCCGTCGATTTGGCGGGGTGCCCGGGGAGCTGTTTTTT.

This clone showed up just a few times. V and J are TRBV2 and TRBJ1-2; D is unresolved. V was trimmed by 11 bases and J by 0 bases, leaving 16 bases between them. Germline V gene lookup returns CDR1 SNHLY and CDR2 FYNNEI. CDR3 length: 14 amino acids. Here the CDR3 DNA reads TGTGCCGGAGGCCAGGACGGAGCTAACTATGGCTACACCTTC. Its translation: CAGGQDGANYGYTF.

The J gene is TRBJ1-4, the V gene TRBV5-1; 7 positions agree with TRBD1. Trimming took 4 bases from V and 6 from J; bases not matched to a gene: 6. Germline CDR1 is SGHRS and CDR2 is YFSETQ. The CDR3 totals 14 residues. The CDR3 bases are TGCGCCAGCAGCGTCGGGGACAGTTATGAAAAACTGTTTTTT. This encodes CASSVGDSYEKLFF.

This clone was recorded once. The chain joins TRBV27 to TRBJ2-3, with 12 bases identical to TRBD1. This CDR3 is built from 20 residues. CDR1 and CDR2 from the germline V gene are MNHEY and SMNVEV (reference sequence). After removal of 3 bases from V and 3 bases from J, the junction contained 16 bases not matched to a gene. The CDR3 DNA follows: TGTGCCAGCAGTTTTGTGGGACAGGGGGCAGCGGGGGGTAAGACAGATACGCAGTATTTT. Translation gives CASSFVGQGAAGGKTDTQYF.

This CDR3 is CASSERTGYGYGYTF. The CDR3 DNA follows: TGTGCCAGCAGTGAGAGGACAGGCTATGGATATGGCTACACCTTC. The rearrangement uses TRBV6-1 and TRBJ1-2; 7 bases agree with TRBD1. The CDR3 has 15 residues. The V segment lost 3 bases and the J segment 5 bases; nucleotides outside the gene matches: 9. The germline V gene encodes CDR1 MNHNS and CDR2 SASEGT.

This clone was detected only a few times. This chain links TRBV15 with TRBJ2-5; 9 bases fit TRBD1. This CDR3 region has 14 residues. Germline V gene data show CDR1 as LNHNV and CDR2 as YYDKDF (reference sequence). V was pared by 4 bases and J by 5 bases, with 5 bases of the junction left unmatched. The CDR3 is CATSINRGQETQYF. CDR3 in DNA: TGTGCCACCAGCATAAACAGGGGGCAGGAGACCCAGTACTTC.

This clone was seen a handful of times. This chain uses TRBV7-2 with TRBJ2-7, with TRBD2 identical over 9 bases. Germline CDR1 reads SGHTA; CDR2 reads FQGNSA. The V segment lost 1 base and the J segment 2 bases; nucleotides outside the gene matches: 0. The CDR3 totals 14 residues. The CDR3 region is CASSLGGRAYEQYF. The CDR3 DNA is TGTGCCAGCAGCTTAGGCGGGAGGGCCTACGAGCAGTACTTC.

In this sample, this clone turned up a few times. The chain links TRBV19 to TRBJ2-1; D is perhaps TRBD1 (6 bases). The CDR3 runs to 14 residues. V lost 7 bases, J lost 1 base, and 11 bases lay in between. Germline CDR1 reads LNHDA; CDR2 reads SQIVND (reference sequence). The CDR3, as DNA: TGTGCCAGTATTCCAGGGGAGTCCTACAATGAGCAGTTCTTC. Encoded protein: CASIPGESYNEQFF. Full variable domain (missing parts from reference TRBV19 and TRBJ2-1): DGGITQSPKYLFRKEGQNVTLSCEQNLNHDAMYWYRQDPGQGLRLIYYSQIVNDFQKGDIAEGYSVSREKKESFPLTVTSAQKNPTAFYLCASIPGESYNEQFFGPGTRLTVL.